The sequence of this TCR beta chain was determined in a study of T cell changes during pregnancy in multiple sclerosis. From germline, CDR1 is SGHTA and CDR2 FQGNSA. J was trimmed by 2 bases and V by 0 bases; bases with no gene match: 13. This CDR3 is 19 amino acids long. Libraries were prepared by immunoSEQ multiplex PCR; TCRdb keeps only in-frame clonotypes and omits some of them. The data contain roughly 100,000 clones, around nine tenths of them singletons. The chain carries TRBV7-2 and TRBJ2-5, with 9 bases that match TRBD1. This clonotype originated in a female donor in good health, enrolled as a control in a pregnancy study. Sequencing was performed on peripheral blood, taken in the second trimester of pregnancy. In DNA form, the CDR3 reads TGTGCCAGCAGCTTAGCTGCACCAACCGGGACAGGGCCACAAGAGACCCAGTACTTC. Protein sequence: CASSLAAPTGTGPQETQYF.